Here is one T cell receptor beta chain with its context. Antigen: not known. A junction end diverges from the germline sequence, so it may reflect a read error. Primers included in the PCR were 60 Vbeta and 13 Jbeta primers. Sequencing used immunoSEQ multiplex PCR; TCRdb keeps in-frame clones, though not all of them. The table has about 140,000 clones, around 72% seen once. The data derive from a study of cytomegalovirus exposure and HLA in healthy donors. Study background: Caucasian-associated ancestry cluster membership applied to just over 80% of a few hundred genotyped donors. Regarding the study as a whole: Reports state that TCR beta sequences accurately predicted most subjects' HLA-A and HLA-B alleles.

CDR3 length: 16 amino acids. Germline V lookup: CDR1 LNHNV, CDR2 YYDKDF (reference sequence). This chain connects TRBV15 to TRBJ2-1; TRBD2 agrees at 13 bases. The specimen sequenced was PBMCs. The clonotype was recovered from a human donor in good health. Written as DNA, the CDR3 is TGTGCCACCAGCGGAGAGACTAGCGGGAGGTACAATGAGCAGTTCTTC. Translation gives CATSGETSGRYNEQFF. The full variable domain, in which reference TRBV15 and TRBJ2-1 provide the parts outside the CDR3, is DAMVIQNPRYQVTQFGKPVTLSCSQTLNHNVMYWYQQKSSQAPKLLFHYYDKDFNNEADTPDNFQSRRPNTSFCFLDIRSPGLGDTAMYLCATSGETSGRYNEQFFGPGTRLTVL.